The 12 T cell receptor beta chains below all came from one sample that was sequenced in a study of PD-1 blockade in classical Hodgkin lymphoma. Sequencing was performed with immunoSEQ multiplex PCR; in TCRdb, only in-frame clones are kept and a portion is missing. The sample lists approximately 8,400 clones, roughly 80% occurring once. Time point noted: cycle 4 day 1 (C4D1), after around six weeks of nivolumab. Every single patient, without exception, relapsed after autologous stem cell transplantation, and brentuximab vedotin exposure varied. It was by magnetic negative selection that CD8+ T cells were isolated from thawed PBMCs. This sample comprised CD8+ T cells from blood, obtained before the fourth cycle of nivolumab. Every receptor here comes from a human donor with classical Hodgkin lymphoma.

This rearrangement joins TRBV11-2 to TRBJ2-1, with D unclear. V was cut by 6 bases and J by 0 bases, with 15 bases left in between. Germline assignment: CDR1 SGHAT and CDR2 FQNNGV. The CDR3 length is 16 residues. CDR3 loop: CASSPVDRSSYNEQFF. CDR3 DNA: TGTGCCAGCAGTCCCGTGGACCGAAGCTCCTACAATGAGCAGTTCTTC. Full variable domain (outside the CDR3, taken from reference TRBV11-2 and TRBJ2-1): EAGVAQSPRYKIIEKRQSVAFWCNPISGHATLYWYQQILGQGPKLLIQFQNNGVVDDSQLPKDRFSAERLKGVDSTLKIQPAKLEDSAVYLCASSPVDRSSYNEQFFGPGTRLTVL.

The chain combines TRBV7-9 with TRBJ1-1; 7 positions match TRBD1. From germline, CDR1 is SEHNR and CDR2 FQNEAQ (reference sequence). CDR3 length: 16 residues. After removal of 8 bases from V and 1 base from J, the junction contained 13 bases not matched to a gene. The CDR3 DNA reads TGTGCCAGCCCGGAGGACAGGCCGCACCCGAACACTGAAGCTTTCTTT. This sequence encodes CASPEDRPHPNTEAFF.

The chain combines TRBV10-2 with TRBJ2-7, with 8 bases matching TRBD2. The CDR3 runs to 13 residues. Unmatched junction bases numbered 4, after V lost 6 bases and J lost 3 bases. Germline V gene data show CDR1 as WSHSY and CDR2 as SAAADI. CDR3 in amino acids: CASSPGLGYEQYF. The CDR3 DNA reads TGCGCCAGCAGCCCGGGACTAGGCTACGAGCAGTACTTC.

The chain carries TRBV7-2 and TRBJ1-1; D perhaps matches TRBD1 (5 bases). Germline values: CDR1 SGHTA, CDR2 FQGNSA. Trimming stripped 5 bases from V and 11 bases from J, with 24 bases between. This CDR3 has 15 residues. The CDR3 DNA is TGTGCCAGCAGCGCTGCCCGGGACGGTGAAATAGGGGCTTTCTTT. This gives the protein CASSAARDGEIGAFF. Full variable domain (outside the CDR3, taken from reference TRBV7-2 and TRBJ1-1): GAGVSQSPSNKVTEKGKDVELRCDPISGHTALYWYRQSLGQGLEFLIYFQGNSAPDKSGLPSDRFSAERTGGSVSTLTIQRTQQEDSAVYLCASSAARDGEIGAFFGQGTRLTVV.

This clone has just a few counts. The gene calls are TRBV6-1 and TRBJ2-1; 8 bases align to TRBD2. The ends lost 0 bases at V and 4 bases at J; junction bases unmatched: 5. Germline V gene data show CDR1 as MNHNS and CDR2 as SASEGT. The CDR3 consists of 16 residues. As DNA, the CDR3 is TGTGCCAGCAGTGAAGCGACCGGGGGGGCTTACAATGAGCAGTTCTTC. Translating it yields CASSEATGGAYNEQFF.

The J gene is TRBJ2-3, the V gene TRBV6-1; TRBD2 agrees at 10 bases. This CDR3 contains 15 residues. V shed 5 bases, J shed 2 bases, and the junction held 4 bases outside the gene matches. The V gene's germline CDR1 is MNHNS and CDR2 SASEGT. CDR3 loop: CASSPAGGDTDTQYF. CDR3 bases: TGTGCCAGCAGTCCAGCGGGGGGGGACACAGATACGCAGTATTTT.

This clone showed up just a few times. This specimen includes other DNA sequences encoding the same CDR3. The V call is TRBV7-3, the J call TRBJ2-7, with a weak D call TRBD2 (5 bases). This CDR3 region has 14 residues. V lost 2 bases and J 2 bases, leaving 10 bases between the germline ends. CDR1 is SGHTA and CDR2 is FQGTGA in the germline V gene. The CDR3 coding sequence is TGTGCCAGCAGCTTACTCAGCGGCCCCTACGAGCAGTACTTC. Protein sequence: CASSLLSGPYEQYF.

This clone appeared a single time. This chain links TRBV5-1 with TRBJ2-1, with 7 bases aligning to TRBD2. This CDR3 region has 14 residues. With 2 bases clipped from V and 7 bases from J, the junction kept 6 bases outside the gene matches. Germline V gene lookup returns CDR1 SGHRS and CDR2 YFSETQ. DNA for the CDR3: TGCGCCAGCAGCTTCCGACTAGCTTGGAATGAGCAGTTCTTC. This codes for CASSFRLAWNEQFF.

The V and J genes are TRBV6-1 and TRBJ2-5, with D hard to call. The DNA end is a closer match to TRBJ2-7, so the J assignment may be wrong. CDR3 length: 12 amino acids. Germline values: CDR1 MNHNS, CDR2 SASEGT. CDR3 nucleotide sequence: TGTGCCAGCAACACAAGAGACTACGAGCAGTACTTC. The encoded protein is CASNTRDYEQYF.

V gene TRBV19 combines with J gene TRBJ1-4; 8 bases are shared with TRBD1. The CDR3 length is 11 residues. Germline V lookup: CDR1 LNHDA, CDR2 SQIVND (reference sequence). The V and J ends lost 9 bases and 12 bases, in that order; junction bases with no gene match: 6. The CDR3 reads CASTTGVELFF. CDR3 nucleotide sequence: TGTGCCAGCACGACAGGGGTCGAACTGTTTTTT. Using reference TRBV19 and TRBJ1-4 for the parts outside the CDR3, the full variable domain is DGGITQSPKYLFRKEGQNVTLSCEQNLNHDAMYWYRQDPGQGLRLIYYSQIVNDFQKGDIAEGYSVSREKKESFPLTVTSAQKNPTAFYLCASTTGVELFFGSGTQLSVL.

This clone was found once. This chain connects TRBV11-1 to TRBJ2-7, with 7 bases aligning to TRBD1. J gave up 4 bases and V 4 bases, and 16 bases lay outside the gene matches. From germline, CDR1 is SGHAT and CDR2 FQDESV (reference sequence). The CDR3 length is 17 residues. The chain's CDR3 is CASSSGSTGALTYEQYF. The CDR3 coding sequence is TGTGCCAGCAGCTCGGGCTCAACAGGGGCCCTGACTTACGAGCAGTACTTC.

The chain combines TRBV28 with TRBJ1-1, with D tentatively TRBD1 (5 bases). Germline CDR1 reads MDHEN; CDR2 reads SYDVKM. V was clipped by 0 bases and J by 0 bases, with 17 bases between them. The CDR3 runs 18 residues. As DNA, the CDR3 is TGTGCCAGCAGTTTATGGAGGGGAACTTTTAAGATGAACACTGAAGCTTTCTTT. It translates to CASSLWRGTFKMNTEAFF.